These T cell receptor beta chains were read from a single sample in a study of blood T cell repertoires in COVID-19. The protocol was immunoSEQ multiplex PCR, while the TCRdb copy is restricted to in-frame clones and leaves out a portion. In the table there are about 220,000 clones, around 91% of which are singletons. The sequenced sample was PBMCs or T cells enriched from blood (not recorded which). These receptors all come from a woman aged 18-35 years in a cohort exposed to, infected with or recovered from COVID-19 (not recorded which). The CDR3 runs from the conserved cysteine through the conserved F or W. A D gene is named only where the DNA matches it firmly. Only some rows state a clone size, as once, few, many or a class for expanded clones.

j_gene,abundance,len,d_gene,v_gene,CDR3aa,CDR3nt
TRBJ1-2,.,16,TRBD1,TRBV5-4,CASSSTGTGLIYGYTF,TGTGCCAGCAGCTCAACCGGGACAGGCTTGATCTATGGCTACACCTTC
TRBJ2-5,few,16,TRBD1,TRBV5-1,CASSLSGQGDGETQYF,TGCGCCAGCAGCCTATCCGGACAGGGCGACGGGGAGACCCAGTACTTC
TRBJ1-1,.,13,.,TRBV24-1,CATREGQNTEAFF,TGTGCCACCAGAGAGGGACAGAACACTGAAGCTTTCTTT
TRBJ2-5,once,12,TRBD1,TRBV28,CASSGQGETQYF,TGTGCCAGCAGTGGACAGGGGGAGACCCAGTACTTC
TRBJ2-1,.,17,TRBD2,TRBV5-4,CASSLGGGPSSYNEQFF,TGTGCCAGCAGCTTGGGCGGGGGACCCAGCTCCTACAATGAGCAGTTCTTC
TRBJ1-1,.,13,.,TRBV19,CASIGQRNTEAFF,TGTGCCAGTATAGGACAGAGGAACACTGAAGCTTTCTTT
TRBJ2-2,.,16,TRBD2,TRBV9,CASSVASGGIAGELFF,TGTGCCAGCAGCGTAGCTAGCGGGGGAATTGCCGGGGAGCTGTTTTTT
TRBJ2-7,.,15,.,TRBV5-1,CASSPLGRSGNEQYF,TGCGCCAGCAGCCCTCTAGGTCGGAGCGGTAACGAGCAGTACTTC
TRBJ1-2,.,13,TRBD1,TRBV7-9,CASSGGSLYGYTF,TGTGCCAGCTCAGGGGGCAGCCTCTATGGCTACACCTTC
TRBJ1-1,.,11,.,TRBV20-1,CSPKTETEAFF,TGCAGTCCTAAGACGGAGACTGAAGCTTTCTTT
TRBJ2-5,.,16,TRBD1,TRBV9,CASSLDVTGSEETQYF,TGTGCCAGCAGCCTCGATGTGACAGGGTCGGAAGAGACCCAGTACTTC
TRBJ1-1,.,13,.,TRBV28,CASSFSGNTEAFF,TGTGCCAGCAGTTTCTCGGGTAACACTGAAGCTTTCTTT